The 2 T cell receptor beta chains below were found in one sample sequenced in a study of blood T cell repertoires in COVID-19. Method: immunoSEQ multiplex PCR; TCRdb's copy keeps in-frame clones and lacks some. The data contain about 330,000 clones, over 80% of them singletons. Sequencing was carried out using PBMCs or T cells enriched from blood (not recorded which). The source is a man aged 30 to 39 who had recovered from COVID-19.

The CDR3 protein is CASSLGQGSTEAFF. CDR3 bases: TGTGCCAGCAGTCTAGGACAGGGGTCCACTGAAGCTTTCTTT. This chain joins TRBV27 and TRBJ1-1; 9 bases are a match to TRBD1. CDR3 size: 14 residues. Germline CDR1 is MNHEY and CDR2 is SMNVEV (reference sequence). V trimming: 5 bases; J trimming: 4 bases; junction bases outside the gene matches: 5.

The chain uses TRBV27 and TRBJ1-1, with 8 bases aligning to TRBD1. This CDR3 spans 15 amino acids. Germline loops: CDR1 MNHEY, CDR2 SMNVEV (reference sequence). V shed 6 bases and J 2 bases; nucleotides not matched to a gene: 8. The CDR3 sequence is CASSMRTGRNTEAFF. CDR3 in DNA: TGTGCCAGCAGCATGCGGACAGGGAGAAACACTGAAGCTTTCTTT.